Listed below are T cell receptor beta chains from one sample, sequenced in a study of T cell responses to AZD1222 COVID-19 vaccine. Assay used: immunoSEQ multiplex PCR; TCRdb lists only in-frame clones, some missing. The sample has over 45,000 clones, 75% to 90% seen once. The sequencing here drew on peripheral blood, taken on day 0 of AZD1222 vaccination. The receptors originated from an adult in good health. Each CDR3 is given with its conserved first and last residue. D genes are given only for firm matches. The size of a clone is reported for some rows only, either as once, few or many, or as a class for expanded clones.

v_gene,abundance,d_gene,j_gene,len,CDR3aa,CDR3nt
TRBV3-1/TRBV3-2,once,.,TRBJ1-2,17,CASSQLSTADRGYGYTF,TGTGCCAGCAGCCAACTATCGACAGCTGATCGGGGCTATGGCTACACCTTC
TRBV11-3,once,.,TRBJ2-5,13,CASSSNRAETQYF,TGTGCCAGCAGCTCAAACAGGGCAGAGACCCAGTACTTC
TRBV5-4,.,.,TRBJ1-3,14,CASSLAGDGNTIYF,TGTGCCAGCAGCTTGGCGGGAGATGGAAACACCATATATTTT
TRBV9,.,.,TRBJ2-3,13,CASSTRVTDTQYF,TGTGCCAGCAGCACTAGAGTCACAGATACGCAGTATTTT
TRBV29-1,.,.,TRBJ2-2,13,CSVDRAGSGELFF,TGCAGCGTTGACAGGGCGGGAAGCGGGGAGCTGTTTTTT
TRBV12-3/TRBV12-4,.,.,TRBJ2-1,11,CASSFLNEQFF,TGTGCCAGCAGTTTTCTCAATGAGCAGTTCTTC
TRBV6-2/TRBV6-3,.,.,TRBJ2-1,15,CASSRAPRSYNEQFF,TGTGCCAGCAGTCGGGCACCCCGGTCGTACAATGAGCAGTTCTTC
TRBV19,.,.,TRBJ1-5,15,CASTNVERGRQPQHF,TGTGCCAGTACCAACGTGGAAAGGGGTCGGCAGCCCCAGCATTTT
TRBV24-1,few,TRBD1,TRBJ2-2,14,CATSADRDTGELFF,TGTGCCACCAGTGCCGACAGGGACACCGGGGAGCTGTTTTTT
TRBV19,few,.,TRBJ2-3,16,CASSLSVGFSTDTQYF,TGTGCCAGTAGTCTAAGTGTGGGATTTAGCACAGATACGCAGTATTTT
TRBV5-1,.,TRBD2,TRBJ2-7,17,CASSQGSPAGGLYEQYF,TGCGCCAGCAGCCAGGGTTCCCCGGCGGGGGGCCTCTACGAGCAGTACTTC
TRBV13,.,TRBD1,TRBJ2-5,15,CASSTTGTGLETQYF,TGTGCCAGCAGCACCACCGGGACAGGTCTAGAGACCCAGTACTTC
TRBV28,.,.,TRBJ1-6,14,CASSFRSHLENLHF,TGTGCCAGCAGTTTCAGGAGTCACTTAGAAAACCTCCACTTT
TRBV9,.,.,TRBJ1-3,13,CASSASEPNTIYF,TGTGCCAGCAGCGCATCGGAGCCGAACACCATATATTTT
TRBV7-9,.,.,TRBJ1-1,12,CASQGRNTEAFF,TGTGCCTCTCAGGGAAGGAACACTGAAGCTTTCTTT
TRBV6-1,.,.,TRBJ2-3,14,CASSEAGHTDTQYF,TGTGCCAGCAGTGAAGCGGGCCACACAGATACGCAGTATTTT
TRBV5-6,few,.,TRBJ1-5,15,CASSLFGRVPLPQHF,TGTGCCAGCAGCTTGTTTGGCAGGGTGCCGTTGCCCCAGCATTTT
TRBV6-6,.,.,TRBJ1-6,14,CASSSWIESSPLHF,TGTGCCAGCAGTTCCTGGATAGAAAGCTCACCCCTCCACTTT
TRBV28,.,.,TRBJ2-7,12,CASITRGNEQYF,TGTGCCAGCATCACGAGGGGGAACGAGCAGTACTTC
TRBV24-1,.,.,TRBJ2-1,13,CATSDPREDEQFF,TGTGCCACCAGTGATCCCCGAGAAGATGAGCAGTTCTTC
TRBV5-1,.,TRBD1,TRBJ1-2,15,CASRPDRGDYYGYTF,TGCGCCAGCAGACCCGACAGGGGCGATTACTATGGCTACACCTTC
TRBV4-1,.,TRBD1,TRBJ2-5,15,CASSQDGTGRETQYF,TGCGCCAGCAGCCAAGATGGGACAGGGAGGGAGACCCAGTACTTC
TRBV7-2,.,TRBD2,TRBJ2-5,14,CASSLGFSGATQYF,TGTGCCAGCAGCTTAGGATTTAGCGGGGCCACCCAGTACTTC
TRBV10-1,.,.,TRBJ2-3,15,CASSCTSLSTDTQYF,TGCGCCAGCAGTTGTACTAGCTTAAGCACAGATACGCAGTATTTT
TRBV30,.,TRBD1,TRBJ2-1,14,CAWNPDRVVSEQFF,TGTGCCTGGAACCCGGACAGGGTGGTGAGTGAGCAGTTCTTC
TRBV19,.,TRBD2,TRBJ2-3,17,CASSIPSGGPLGDTQYF,TGTGCCAGTAGTATACCCAGCGGGGGACCTTTGGGAGATACGCAGTATTTT
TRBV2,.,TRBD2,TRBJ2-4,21,CASSEILIPSGGLLAKNIQYF,TGTGCCAGCAGTGAAATCTTAATACCTAGCGGGGGCCTCCTAGCCAAAAACATTCAGTACTTC
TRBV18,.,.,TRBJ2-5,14,CASSPPTTQETQYF,TGTGCCAGCTCACCTCCGACTACCCAAGAGACCCAGTACTTC
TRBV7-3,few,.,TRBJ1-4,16,CASSSRTVPTNEKLFF,TGTGCCAGCAGCTCCCGGACGGTTCCAACTAATGAAAAACTGTTTTTT
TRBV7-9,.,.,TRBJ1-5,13,CASSFGQNQPQHF,TGTGCCAGCAGCTTTGGCCAAAATCAGCCCCAGCATTTT
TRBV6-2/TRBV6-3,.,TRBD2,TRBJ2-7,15,CASSYSTSGGYEQYF,TGTGCCAGCAGTTACTCGACTAGCGGGGGGTACGAGCAGTACTTC
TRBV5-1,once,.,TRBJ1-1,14,CASSFRDMNTEAFF,TGCGCCAGCAGCTTCAGGGACATGAACACTGAAGCTTTCTTT